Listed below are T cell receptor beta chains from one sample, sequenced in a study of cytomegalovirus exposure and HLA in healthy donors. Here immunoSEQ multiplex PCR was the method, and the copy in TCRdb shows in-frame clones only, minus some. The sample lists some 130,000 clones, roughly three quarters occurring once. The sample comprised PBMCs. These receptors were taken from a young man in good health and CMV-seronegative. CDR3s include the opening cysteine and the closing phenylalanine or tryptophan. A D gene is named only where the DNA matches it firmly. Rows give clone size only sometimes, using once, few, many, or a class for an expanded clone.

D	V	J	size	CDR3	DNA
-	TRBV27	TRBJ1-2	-	CASSSGLYGYTF	TGTGCCAGTAGCTCCGGCCTCTATGGCTACACCTTC
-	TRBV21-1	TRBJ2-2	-	CASSTTGGWNTGELFF	TGTGCCAGCAGCACGACAGGGGGCTGGAACACCGGGGAGCTGTTTTTT
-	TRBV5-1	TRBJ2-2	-	CASSLAGELFF	TGCGCCAGCAGCCTCGCCGGGGAGCTGTTTTTT
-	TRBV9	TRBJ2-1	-	CASSPQRIGPLNEQFF	TGTGCCAGCAGCCCTCAGAGAATTGGGCCTCTCAATGAGCAGTTCTTC
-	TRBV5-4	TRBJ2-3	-	CASSLAQGSDTQYF	TGTGCCAGCAGCTTGGCCCAGGGGTCGGATACGCAGTATTTT
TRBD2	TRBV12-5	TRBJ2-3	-	CASGSGVDSGSSDTQYF	TGTGCTAGTGGTTCGGGGGTTGATAGCGGGAGTTCAGATACGCAGTATTTT
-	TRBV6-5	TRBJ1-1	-	CASSYGLLNTEAFF	TGTGCCAGCAGTTACGGACTTTTGAACACTGAAGCTTTCTTT
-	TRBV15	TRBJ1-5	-	CATSRDPEQGDQPQHF	TGTGCCACCAGCAGAGATCCCGAACAGGGTGATCAGCCCCAGCATTTT
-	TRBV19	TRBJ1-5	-	CASSTQGFNQPQHF	TGTGCCAGTAGTACGCAGGGTTTCAATCAGCCCCAGCATTTT
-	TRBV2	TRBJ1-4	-	CASQGRQNEKLFF	TGTGCCAGCCAGGGAAGACAGAATGAAAAACTGTTTTTT
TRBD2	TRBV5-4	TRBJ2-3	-	CASSQRLAGGVADTQYF	TGTGCCAGCAGCCAAAGACTAGCGGGAGGGGTCGCAGATACGCAGTATTTT
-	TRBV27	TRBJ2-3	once	CASRLSQVTDTQYF	TGTGCCAGCAGGCTCTCACAGGTCACAGATACGCAGTATTTT
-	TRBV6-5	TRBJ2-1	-	CASSYGGVNEQFF	TGTGCCAGCAGTTACGGAGGGGTGAATGAGCAGTTCTTC
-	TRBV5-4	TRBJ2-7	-	CASSLDVAGEQYF	TGTGCCAGCAGCTTGGACGTAGCCGGCGAGCAGTACTTC
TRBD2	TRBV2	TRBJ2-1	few	CASRAGGSYNEQFF	TGTGCCAGCAGGGCGGGAGGATCCTACAATGAGCAGTTCTTC
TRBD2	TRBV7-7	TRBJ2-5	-	CASSPGTSGSQETQYF	TGTGCTAGCAGCCCAGGGACTAGCGGGAGTCAAGAGACCCAGTACTTC